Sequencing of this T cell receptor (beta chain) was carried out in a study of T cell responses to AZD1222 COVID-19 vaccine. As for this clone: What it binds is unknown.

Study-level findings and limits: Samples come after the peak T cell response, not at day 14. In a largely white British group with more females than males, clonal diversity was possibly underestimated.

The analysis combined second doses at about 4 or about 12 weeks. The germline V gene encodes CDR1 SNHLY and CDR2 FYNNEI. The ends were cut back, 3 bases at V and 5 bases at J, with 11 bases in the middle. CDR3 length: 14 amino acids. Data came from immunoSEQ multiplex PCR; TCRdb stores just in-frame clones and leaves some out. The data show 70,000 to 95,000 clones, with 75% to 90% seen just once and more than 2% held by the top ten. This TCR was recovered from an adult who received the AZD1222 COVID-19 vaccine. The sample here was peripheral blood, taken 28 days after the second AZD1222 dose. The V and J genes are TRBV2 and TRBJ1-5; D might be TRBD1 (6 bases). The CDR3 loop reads CASSDRGLDQPQHF. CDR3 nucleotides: TGTGCCAGCAGTGACAGGGGACTCGATCAGCCCCAGCATTTT.